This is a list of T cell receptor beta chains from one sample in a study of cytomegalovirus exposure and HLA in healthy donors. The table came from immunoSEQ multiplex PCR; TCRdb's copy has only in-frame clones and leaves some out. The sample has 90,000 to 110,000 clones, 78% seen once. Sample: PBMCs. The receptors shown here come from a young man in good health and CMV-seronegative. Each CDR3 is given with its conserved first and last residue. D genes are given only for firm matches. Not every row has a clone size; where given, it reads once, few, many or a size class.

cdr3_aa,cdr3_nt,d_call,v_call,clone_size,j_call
CASSPHSGSGYNEQFF,TGTGCCAGCAGCCCCCACAGCGGGAGTGGCTACAATGAGCAGTTCTTC,TRBD2,TRBV7-6,.,TRBJ2-1
CASRGGVGNTIYF,TGTGCCAGCAGAGGAGGGGTTGGAAACACCATATATTTT,.,TRBV6-5,.,TRBJ1-3
CASSPDRGIRNQPQHF,TGCGCCAGCAGCCCGGACAGGGGGATAAGGAATCAGCCCCAGCATTTT,TRBD1,TRBV4-1,.,TRBJ1-5
CASMMQGAGSGANVLTF,TGTGCCAGTATGATGCAGGGGGCTGGGTCTGGGGCCAACGTCCTGACTTTC,TRBD1,TRBV19,.,TRBJ2-6
CASAYEGYEQYF,TGTGCTAGTGCTTACGAGGGTTACGAGCAGTACTTC,.,TRBV12-5,.,TRBJ2-7
CASSLGGTPSTDTQYF,TGTGCCAGCAGCTTGGGGGGGACTCCATCAACAGATACGCAGTATTTT,TRBD2,TRBV7-6,few,TRBJ2-3
CASSPLAGAWTGELFF,TGTGCCAGCAGTCCTCTAGCGGGAGCGTGGACCGGGGAGCTGTTTTTT,TRBD2,TRBV28,.,TRBJ2-2
CASSLAAFRWPFYEQYF,TGTGCCAGCAGCTTGGCCGCTTTTCGTTGGCCGTTCTACGAGCAGTACTTC,.,TRBV5-4,.,TRBJ2-7
CASSGTGNQPQHF,TGTGCCAGCAGCGGGACAGGTAATCAGCCCCAGCATTTT,TRBD1,TRBV7-8,.,TRBJ1-5
CAISGQSNYGYTF,TGTGCCATCAGTGGGCAGTCTAACTATGGCTACACCTTC,.,TRBV10-3,.,TRBJ1-2
CASSQDRRSSYEQYF,TGCGCCAGCAGCCAAGACAGGAGGAGCTCCTACGAGCAGTACTTC,.,TRBV4-3,.,TRBJ2-7
CASSQQWGANYEQYF,TGCGCCAGCAGCCAACAATGGGGAGCTAACTACGAGCAGTACTTC,.,TRBV4-1,.,TRBJ2-7
CASSWDRDTEAFF,TGTGCCAGCAGCTGGGACAGGGACACTGAAGCTTTCTTT,TRBD1,TRBV5-6,.,TRBJ1-1
CASSLVGGGRETQYF,TGTGCCAGCAGCTTAGTTGGAGGGGGCAGGGAGACCCAGTACTTC,.,TRBV7-2,.,TRBJ2-5
CASSRQGEQPQHF,TGTGCCAGCTCGAGACAGGGAGAGCAGCCCCAGCATTTT,TRBD1,TRBV18,.,TRBJ1-5
CASSLRPTSGGSYEQYF,TGTGCCAGCAGCTTAAGGCCAACTAGCGGGGGCTCCTACGAGCAGTACTTC,TRBD2,TRBV7-8,.,TRBJ2-7
CASSFGDRGHETQYF,TGTGCCAGCAGTTTTGGGGACAGGGGACACGAGACCCAGTACTTC,TRBD1,TRBV25-1,few,TRBJ2-5